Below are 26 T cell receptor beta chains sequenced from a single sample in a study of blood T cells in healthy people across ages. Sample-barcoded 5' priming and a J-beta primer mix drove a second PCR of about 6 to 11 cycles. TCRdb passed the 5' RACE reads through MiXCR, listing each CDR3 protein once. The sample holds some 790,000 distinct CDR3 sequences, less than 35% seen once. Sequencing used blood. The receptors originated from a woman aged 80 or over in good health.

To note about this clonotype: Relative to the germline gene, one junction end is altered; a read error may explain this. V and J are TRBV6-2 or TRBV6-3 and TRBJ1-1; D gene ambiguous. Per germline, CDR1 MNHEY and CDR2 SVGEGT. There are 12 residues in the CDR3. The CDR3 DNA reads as TGTGCCAGCAGTTACTCGGGTTTTCAAGCTTTCTTC. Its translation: CASSYSGFQAFF.

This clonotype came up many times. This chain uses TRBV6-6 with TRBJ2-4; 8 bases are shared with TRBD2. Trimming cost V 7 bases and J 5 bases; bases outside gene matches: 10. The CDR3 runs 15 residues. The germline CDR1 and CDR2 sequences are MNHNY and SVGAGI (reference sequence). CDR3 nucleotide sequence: TGTGCCAGCACCAATAGCGGGGCGGTACAAAACATTCAGTACTTC. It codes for CASTNSGAVQNIQYF.

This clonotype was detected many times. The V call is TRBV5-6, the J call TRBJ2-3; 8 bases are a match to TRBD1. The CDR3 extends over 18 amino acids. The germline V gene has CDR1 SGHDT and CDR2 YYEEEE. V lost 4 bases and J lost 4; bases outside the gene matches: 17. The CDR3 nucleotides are TGTGCCAGCAGCGACGCCCGAAGGACAGGGTTTGGCTCAGATACGCAGTATTTT. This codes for CASSDARRTGFGSDTQYF. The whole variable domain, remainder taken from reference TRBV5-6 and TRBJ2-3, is DAGVTQSPTHLIKTRGQQVTLRCSPKSGHDTVSWYQQALGQGPQFIFQYYEEEERQRGNFPDRFSGHQFPNYSSELNVNALLLGDSALYLCASSDARRTGFGSDTQYFGPGTRLTVL.

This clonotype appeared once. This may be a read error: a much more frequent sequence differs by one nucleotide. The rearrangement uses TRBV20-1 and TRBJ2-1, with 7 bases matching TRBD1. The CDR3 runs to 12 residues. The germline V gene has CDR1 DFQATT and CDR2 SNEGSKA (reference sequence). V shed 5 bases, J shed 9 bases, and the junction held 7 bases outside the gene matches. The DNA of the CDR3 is TGCAGTGCTTGGGAGACAGGGATTGAGCAGTTCTTC. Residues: CSAWETGIEQFF.

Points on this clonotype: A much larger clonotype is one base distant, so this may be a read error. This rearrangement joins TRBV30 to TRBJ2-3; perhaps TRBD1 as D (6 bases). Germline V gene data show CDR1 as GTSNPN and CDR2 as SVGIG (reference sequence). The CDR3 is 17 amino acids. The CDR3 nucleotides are TGTGCCTGGAGTGTACGCAGGACAGCAAACTCCCCAGATACGCAGGATTTT. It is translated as CAWSVRRTANSPDTQDF.

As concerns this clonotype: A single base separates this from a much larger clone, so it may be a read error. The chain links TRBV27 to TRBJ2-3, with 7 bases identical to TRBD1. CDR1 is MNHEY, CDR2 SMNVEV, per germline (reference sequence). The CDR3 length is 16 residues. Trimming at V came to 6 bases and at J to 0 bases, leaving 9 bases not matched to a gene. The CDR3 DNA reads TGTGCCAGCAGCTCTAGGGGGCGGATCAGCACAGATACGCAGTATTTT. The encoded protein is CASSSRGRISTDTQYF.

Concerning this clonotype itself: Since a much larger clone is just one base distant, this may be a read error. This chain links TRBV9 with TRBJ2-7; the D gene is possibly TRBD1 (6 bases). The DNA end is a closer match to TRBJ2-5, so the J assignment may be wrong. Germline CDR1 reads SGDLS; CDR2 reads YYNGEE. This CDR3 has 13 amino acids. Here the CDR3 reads CVSSVEGVETQYF. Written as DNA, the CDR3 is TGTGTCAGCAGCGTCGAGGGGGTTGAGACCCAGTACTTC.

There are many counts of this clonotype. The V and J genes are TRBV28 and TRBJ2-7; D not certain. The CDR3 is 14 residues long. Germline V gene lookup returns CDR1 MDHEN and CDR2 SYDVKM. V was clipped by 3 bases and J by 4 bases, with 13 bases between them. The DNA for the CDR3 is TGTGCCAGCAGTTTCCCTCCAACAGAATACGAGCAGTACTTC. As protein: CASSFPPTEYEQYF.

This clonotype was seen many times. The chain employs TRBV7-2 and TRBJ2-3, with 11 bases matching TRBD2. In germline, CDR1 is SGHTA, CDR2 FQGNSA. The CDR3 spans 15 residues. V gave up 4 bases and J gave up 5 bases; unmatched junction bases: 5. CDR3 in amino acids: CASSSIAGGVDTQYF. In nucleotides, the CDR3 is TGTGCCAGCAGCTCAATAGCGGGGGGGGTAGATACGCAGTATTTT.

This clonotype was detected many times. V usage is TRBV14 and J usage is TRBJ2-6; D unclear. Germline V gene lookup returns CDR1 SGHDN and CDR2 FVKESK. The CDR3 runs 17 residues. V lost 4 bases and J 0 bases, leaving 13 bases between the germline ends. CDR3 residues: CASSRTLGDSGANVLTF. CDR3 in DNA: TGTGCCAGCAGCCGAACCTTGGGCGACTCTGGGGCCAACGTCCTGACTTTC. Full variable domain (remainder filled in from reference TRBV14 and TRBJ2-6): EAGVTQFPSHSVIEKGQTVTLRCDPISGHDNLYWYRRVMGKEIKFLLHFVKESKQDESGMPNNRFLAERTGGTYSTLKVQPAELEDSGVYFCASSRTLGDSGANVLTFGAGSRLTVL.

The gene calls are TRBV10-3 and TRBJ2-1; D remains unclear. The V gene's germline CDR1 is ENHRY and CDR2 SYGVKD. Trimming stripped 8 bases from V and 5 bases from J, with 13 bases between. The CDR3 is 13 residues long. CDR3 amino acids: CAILRSPNNEQFF. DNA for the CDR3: TGTGCCATCCTTAGATCCCCTAACAATGAGCAGTTCTTC.

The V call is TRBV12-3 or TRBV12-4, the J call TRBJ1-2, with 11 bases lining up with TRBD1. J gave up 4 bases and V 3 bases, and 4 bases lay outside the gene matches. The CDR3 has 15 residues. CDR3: CASSFPGQGVYGYTF. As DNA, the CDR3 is TGTGCCAGCAGTTTCCCGGGACAGGGGGTCTATGGCTACACCTTC.

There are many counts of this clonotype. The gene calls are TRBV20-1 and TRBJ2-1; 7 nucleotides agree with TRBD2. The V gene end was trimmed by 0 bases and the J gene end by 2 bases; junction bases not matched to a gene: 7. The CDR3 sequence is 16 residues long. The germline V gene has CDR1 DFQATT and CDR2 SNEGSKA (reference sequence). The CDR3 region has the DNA TGCAGTGCTAGAGAAGAGCGGGGACGCGCCTACAATGAGCAGTTCTTC. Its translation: CSAREERGRAYNEQFF.

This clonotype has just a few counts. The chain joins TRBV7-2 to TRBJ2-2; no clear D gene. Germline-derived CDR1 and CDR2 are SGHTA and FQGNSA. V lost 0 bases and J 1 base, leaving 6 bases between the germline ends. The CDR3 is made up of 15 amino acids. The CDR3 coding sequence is TGTGCCAGCAGCTTAGCGGCAAAGAACACCGGGGAGCTGTTTTTT. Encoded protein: CASSLAAKNTGELFF.

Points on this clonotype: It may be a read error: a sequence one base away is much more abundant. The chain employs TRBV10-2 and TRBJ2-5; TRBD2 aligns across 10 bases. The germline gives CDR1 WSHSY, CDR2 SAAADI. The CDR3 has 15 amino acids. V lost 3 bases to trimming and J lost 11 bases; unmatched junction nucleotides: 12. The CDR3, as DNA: TGCGCCAGCAGTGAAGCGGGGGGGACCTACAATGAGCAGTACTTC. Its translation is CASSEAGGTYNEQYF.

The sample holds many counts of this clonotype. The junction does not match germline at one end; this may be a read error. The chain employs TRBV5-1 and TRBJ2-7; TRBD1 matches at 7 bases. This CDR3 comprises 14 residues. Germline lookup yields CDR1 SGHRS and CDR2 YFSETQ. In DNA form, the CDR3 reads TGCGCCAGCAGTCCGGGACAGAGATCCTCCGAGCAGTACTTC. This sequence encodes CASSPGQRSSEQYF.

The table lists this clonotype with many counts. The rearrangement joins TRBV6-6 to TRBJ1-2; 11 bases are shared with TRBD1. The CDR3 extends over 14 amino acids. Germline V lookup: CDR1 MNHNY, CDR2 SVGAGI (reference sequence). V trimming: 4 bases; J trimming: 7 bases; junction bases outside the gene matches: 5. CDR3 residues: CASSSPGQGGGYTF. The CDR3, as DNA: TGTGCCAGCAGTTCACCGGGACAGGGGGGTGGCTACACCTTC.

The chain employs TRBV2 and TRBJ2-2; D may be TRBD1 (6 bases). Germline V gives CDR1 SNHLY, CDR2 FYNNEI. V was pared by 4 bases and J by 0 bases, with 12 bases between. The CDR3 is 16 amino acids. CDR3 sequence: CASSAPGQTNTGELFF. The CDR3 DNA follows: TGTGCCAGCAGTGCCCCGGGACAAACGAACACCGGGGAGCTGTTTTTT.

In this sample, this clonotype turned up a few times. The CDR3 here is CSARDSGTPKAEAFF. The CDR3 DNA sequence: TGCAGTGCTAGAGACTCCGGGACCCCCAAGGCTGAAGCTTTCTTT. The chain joins TRBV20-1 to TRBJ1-1; tentative D call: TRBD1 (5 bases). The CDR3 is made up of 15 amino acids. Trimming removed 0 bases from V and 6 bases from J, with 17 bases in between. Germline V lookup: CDR1 DFQATT, CDR2 SNEGSKA (reference sequence).

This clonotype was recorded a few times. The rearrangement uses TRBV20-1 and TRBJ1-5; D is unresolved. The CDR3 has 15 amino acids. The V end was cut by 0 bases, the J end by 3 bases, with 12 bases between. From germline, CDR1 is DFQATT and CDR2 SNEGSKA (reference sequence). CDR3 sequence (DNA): TGCAGTGCTAGAGAATTCGGCGGCCCCAATCAGCCCCAGCATTTT. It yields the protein CSAREFGGPNQPQHF.

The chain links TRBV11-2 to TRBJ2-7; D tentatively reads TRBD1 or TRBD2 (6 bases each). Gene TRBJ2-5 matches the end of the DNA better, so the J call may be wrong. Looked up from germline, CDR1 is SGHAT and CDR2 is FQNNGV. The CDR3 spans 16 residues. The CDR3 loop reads CASGPAGAGEVKTQYF. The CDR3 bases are TGTGCCAGCGGCCCAGCAGGTGCAGGGGAGGTAAAGACCCAGTACTTC.

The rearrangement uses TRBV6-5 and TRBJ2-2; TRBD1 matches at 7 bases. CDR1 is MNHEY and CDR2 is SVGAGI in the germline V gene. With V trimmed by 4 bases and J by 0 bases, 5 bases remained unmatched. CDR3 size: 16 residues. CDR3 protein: CASSLRGGANTGELFF. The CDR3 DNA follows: TGTGCCAGCAGTTTGAGAGGGGGCGCGAACACCGGGGAGCTGTTTTTT.

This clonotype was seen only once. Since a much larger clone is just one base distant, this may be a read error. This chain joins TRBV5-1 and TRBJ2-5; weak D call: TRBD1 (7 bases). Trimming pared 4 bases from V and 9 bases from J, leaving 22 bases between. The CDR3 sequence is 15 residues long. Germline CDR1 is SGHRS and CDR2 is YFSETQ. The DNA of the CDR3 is TGCGCCAGCAGCGCAAACAAGGGGGCCGGGGAGGCCCAGTACTTC. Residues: CASSANKGAGEAQYF.

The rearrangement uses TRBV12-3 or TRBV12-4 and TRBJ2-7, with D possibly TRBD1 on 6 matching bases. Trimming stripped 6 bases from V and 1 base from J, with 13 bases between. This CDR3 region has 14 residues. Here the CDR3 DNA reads TGTGCCAGCAGGCGGTCGGACAGTTCCTACGAGCAGTACTTC. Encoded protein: CASRRSDSSYEQYF.

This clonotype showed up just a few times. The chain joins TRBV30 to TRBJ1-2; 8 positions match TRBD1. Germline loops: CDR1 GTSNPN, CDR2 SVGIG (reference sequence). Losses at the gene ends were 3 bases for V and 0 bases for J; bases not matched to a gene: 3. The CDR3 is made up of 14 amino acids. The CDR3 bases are TGTGCCTGGAGAGGGACAGGACCTAACTATGGCTACACCTTC. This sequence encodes CAWRGTGPNYGYTF.

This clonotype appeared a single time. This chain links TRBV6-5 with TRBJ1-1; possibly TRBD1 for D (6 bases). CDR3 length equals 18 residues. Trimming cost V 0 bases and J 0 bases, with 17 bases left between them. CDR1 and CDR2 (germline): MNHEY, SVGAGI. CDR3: CASSYSIGGARVNTEAFF. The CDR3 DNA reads TGTGCCAGCAGTTACTCGATTGGGGGGGCGCGGGTGAACACTGAAGCTTTCTTT.